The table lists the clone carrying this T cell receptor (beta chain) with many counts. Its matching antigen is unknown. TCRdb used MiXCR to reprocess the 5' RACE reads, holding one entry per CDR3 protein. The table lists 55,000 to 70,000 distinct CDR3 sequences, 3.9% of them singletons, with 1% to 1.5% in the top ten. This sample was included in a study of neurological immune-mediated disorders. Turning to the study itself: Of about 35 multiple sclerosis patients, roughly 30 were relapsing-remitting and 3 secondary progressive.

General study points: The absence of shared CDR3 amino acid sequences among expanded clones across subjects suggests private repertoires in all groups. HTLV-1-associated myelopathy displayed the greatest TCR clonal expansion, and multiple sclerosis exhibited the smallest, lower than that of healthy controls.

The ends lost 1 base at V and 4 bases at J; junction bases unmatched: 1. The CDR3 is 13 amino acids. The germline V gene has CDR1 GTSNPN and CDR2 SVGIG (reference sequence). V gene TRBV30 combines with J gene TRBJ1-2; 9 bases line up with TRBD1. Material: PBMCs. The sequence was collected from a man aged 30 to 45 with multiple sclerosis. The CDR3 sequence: CAWSAQGAYGYTF. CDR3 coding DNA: TGTGCCTGGAGTGCACAGGGGGCCTATGGCTACACCTTC. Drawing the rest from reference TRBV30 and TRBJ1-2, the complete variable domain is SQTIHQWPATLVQPVGSPLSLECTVEGTSNPNLYWYRQAAGRGLQLLFYSVGIGQISSEVPQNLSASRPQDRQFILSSKKLLLSDSGFYLCAWSAQGAYGYTFGSGTRLTVV.